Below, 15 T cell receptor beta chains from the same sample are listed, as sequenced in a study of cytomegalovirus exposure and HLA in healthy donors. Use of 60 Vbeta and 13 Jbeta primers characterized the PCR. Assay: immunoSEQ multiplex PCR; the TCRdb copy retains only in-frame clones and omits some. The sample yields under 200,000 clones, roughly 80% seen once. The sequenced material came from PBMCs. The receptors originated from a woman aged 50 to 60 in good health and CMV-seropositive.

CDR3 in DNA: TGTGCCAGCACCCCGTGGCAGGGCAGCAATCAGCCCCAGCATTTT. Translated, it gives CASTPWQGSNQPQHF. The chain joins TRBV6-6 to TRBJ1-5; perhaps TRBD1 as D (5 bases). Germline assignment: CDR1 MNHNY and CDR2 SVGAGI (reference sequence). This CDR3 has 15 amino acids. The V gene lost 7 bases and the J gene lost 1 base, with 14 bases spanning the gap.

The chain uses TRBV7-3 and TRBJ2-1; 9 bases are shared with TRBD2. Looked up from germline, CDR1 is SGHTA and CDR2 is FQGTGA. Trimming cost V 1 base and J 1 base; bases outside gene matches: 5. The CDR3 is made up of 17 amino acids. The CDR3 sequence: CASSLRWLAGSYNEQFF. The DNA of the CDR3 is TGTGCCAGCAGCTTAAGGTGGCTAGCGGGGTCCTACAATGAGCAGTTCTTC.

The CDR3: CASSQEAVTGSTDTQYF. CDR3 coding DNA: TGTGCCAGCAGCCAAGAAGCTGTCACGGGGAGCACAGATACGCAGTATTTT. The gene calls are TRBV4-2 and TRBJ2-3; perhaps TRBD2 as D (5 bases). Germline CDR1 is LGHNA and CDR2 is YNFKEQ. There are 17 residues in the CDR3. Trimming took 0 bases from V and 0 from J, leaving 13 bases between them.

This chain's CDR3 is CATNDPGAEKLFF. In DNA form, the CDR3 reads TGTGCCACCAACGACCCTGGGGCGGAAAAACTGTTTTTT. The gene calls are TRBV27 and TRBJ1-4, with a weak D call TRBD1 (5 bases). The length of the CDR3 is 13 residues. V was clipped by 10 bases and J by 8 bases, with 17 bases between them. Germline V gene data show CDR1 as MNHEY and CDR2 as SMNVEV (reference sequence).

In DNA, the CDR3 is TGTGCCTCCGGTCGCTCTGGAAACACCATATATTTT. Amino acids: CASGRSGNTIYF. This sequence joins TRBV19 and TRBJ1-3; D remains ambiguous. Per the germline V gene, CDR1 is LNHDA and CDR2 is SQIVND (reference sequence). The CDR3 length is 12 residues. V was trimmed by 11 bases and J by 0 bases, leaving 8 bases between them.

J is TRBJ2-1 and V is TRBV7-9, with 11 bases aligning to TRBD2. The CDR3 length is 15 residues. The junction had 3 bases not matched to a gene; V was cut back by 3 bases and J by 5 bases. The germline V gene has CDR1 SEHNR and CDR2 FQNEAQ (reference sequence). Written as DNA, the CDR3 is TGTGCCAGCAGCTTCCTAGCGGGGGGAAACAATGAGCAGTTCTTC. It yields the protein CASSFLAGGNNEQFF.

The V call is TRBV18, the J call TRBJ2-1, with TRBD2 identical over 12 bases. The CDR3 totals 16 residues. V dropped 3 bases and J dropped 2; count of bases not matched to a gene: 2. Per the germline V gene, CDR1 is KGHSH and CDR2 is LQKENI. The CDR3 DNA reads TGTGCCAGCTCACCTGGACTAGCGGGAACCTACAATGAGCAGTTCTTC. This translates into CASSPGLAGTYNEQFF.

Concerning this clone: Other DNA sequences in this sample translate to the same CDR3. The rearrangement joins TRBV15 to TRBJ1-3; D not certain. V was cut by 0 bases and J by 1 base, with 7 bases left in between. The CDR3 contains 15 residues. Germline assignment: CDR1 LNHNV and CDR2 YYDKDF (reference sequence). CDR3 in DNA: TGTGCCACCAGCAGAGATCGAGGATCTGGAAACACCATATATTTT. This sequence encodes CATSRDRGSGNTIYF. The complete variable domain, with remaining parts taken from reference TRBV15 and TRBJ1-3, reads DAMVIQNPRYQVTQFGKPVTLSCSQTLNHNVMYWYQQKSSQAPKLLFHYYDKDFNNEADTPDNFQSRRPNTSFCFLDIRSPGLGDTAMYLCATSRDRGSGNTIYFGEGSWLTVV.

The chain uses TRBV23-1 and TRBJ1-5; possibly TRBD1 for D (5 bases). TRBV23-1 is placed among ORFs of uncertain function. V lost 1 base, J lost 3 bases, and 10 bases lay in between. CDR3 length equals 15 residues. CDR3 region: CASSQWRGFNQPQHF. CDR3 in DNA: TGCGCCAGCAGTCAATGGAGGGGTTTCAATCAGCCCCAGCATTTT.

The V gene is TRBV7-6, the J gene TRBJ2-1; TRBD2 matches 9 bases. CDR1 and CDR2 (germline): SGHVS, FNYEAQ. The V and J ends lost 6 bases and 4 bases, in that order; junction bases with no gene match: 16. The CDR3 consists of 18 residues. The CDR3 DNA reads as TGTGCCAGCAGTTCCGAAATAGCGGGGGACTTGGATTACAATGAGCAGTTCTTC. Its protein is CASSSEIAGDLDYNEQFF.

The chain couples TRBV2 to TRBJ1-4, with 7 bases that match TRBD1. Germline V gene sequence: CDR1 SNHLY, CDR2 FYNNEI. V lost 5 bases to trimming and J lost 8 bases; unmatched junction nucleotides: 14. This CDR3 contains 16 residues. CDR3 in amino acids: CASSNYPGDRSEKLFF. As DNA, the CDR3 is TGTGCCAGCAGTAACTACCCTGGGGACAGAAGCGAAAAACTGTTTTTT.

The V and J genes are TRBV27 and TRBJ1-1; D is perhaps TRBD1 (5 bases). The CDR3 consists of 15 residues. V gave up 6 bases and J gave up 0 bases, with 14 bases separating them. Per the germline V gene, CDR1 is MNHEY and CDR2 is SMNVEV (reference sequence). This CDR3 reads CASSDYRQMNTEAFF. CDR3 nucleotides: TGTGCCAGCAGCGATTATCGACAGATGAACACTGAAGCTTTCTTT.

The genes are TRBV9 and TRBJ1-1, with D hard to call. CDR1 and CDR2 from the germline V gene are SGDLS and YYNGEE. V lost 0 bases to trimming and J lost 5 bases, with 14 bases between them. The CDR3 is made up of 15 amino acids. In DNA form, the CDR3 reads TGTGCCAGCAGCGTAGAGCACCAAATATTGACTGAAGCTTTCTTT. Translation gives CASSVEHQILTEAFF.

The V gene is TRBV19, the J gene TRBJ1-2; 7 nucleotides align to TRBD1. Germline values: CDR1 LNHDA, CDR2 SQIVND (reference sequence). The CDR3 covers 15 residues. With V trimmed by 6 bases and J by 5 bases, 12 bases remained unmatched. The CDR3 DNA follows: TGTGCCAGTAGCCTACGACAGGGTAGGGGATATGGCTACACCTTC. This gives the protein CASSLRQGRGYGYTF.

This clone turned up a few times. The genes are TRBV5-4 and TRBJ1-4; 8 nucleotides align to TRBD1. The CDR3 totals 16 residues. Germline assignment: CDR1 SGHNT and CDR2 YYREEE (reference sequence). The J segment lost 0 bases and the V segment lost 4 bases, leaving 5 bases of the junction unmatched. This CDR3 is CASSMGQVATNEKLFF. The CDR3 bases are TGTGCCAGCAGCATGGGACAGGTTGCAACTAATGAAAAACTGTTTTTT.